This entry lists 6 T cell receptor beta chains sequenced from one sample in a study of T-cell reconstitution after alpha-beta-depleted transplantation in children. Unique molecular identifiers tagged the TCRbeta library. TCRdb called the PCR reads again in MiXCR, with one record for every CDR3 protein. The sample has approximately 300,000 distinct CDR3 sequences; around a tenth are singletons. Specimen: PBMCs, collected before TCRalphabeta/CD19-depleted stem cell transplant. These TCRs come from a boy in the first two years of life with acute myeloid leukemia, due to receive a stem cell transplant.

This clonotype was observed a few times. The chain joins TRBV5-1 to TRBJ1-4, with D tentatively TRBD1 (5 bases). Germline CDR1 and CDR2: SGHRS and YFSETQ. This CDR3 region has 17 residues. Trimming cost V 0 bases and J 4 bases, with 16 bases left between them. The CDR3 spells CASSLGGSTAGNEKLFF. The CDR3, as DNA: TGCGCCAGCAGCTTGGGGGGGAGTACCGCCGGTAATGAAAAACTGTTTTTT.

At least ten counts were recorded for this clonotype. V is TRBV7-6 and J is TRBJ2-3, with 7 bases identical to TRBD1. The germline V gene has CDR1 SGHVS and CDR2 FNYEAQ. CDR3 length equals 20 residues. Unmatched junction bases numbered 16, after V lost 1 base and J lost 0 bases. This chain's CDR3 is CASSLGVIPDRATSTDTQYF. The CDR3 DNA follows: TGTGCCAGCAGCTTAGGGGTAATTCCTGACAGGGCCACTAGCACAGATACGCAGTATTTT.

The chain uses TRBV6-6 and TRBJ2-7; D uncertain. Trimming stripped 7 bases from V and 3 bases from J, with 10 bases between. This CDR3 contains 12 residues. Per germline, CDR1 MNHNY and CDR2 SVGAGI (reference sequence). CDR3 nucleotides: TGTGCCAGCAAGACGAGGAGCTACGAGCAGTACTTC. Its protein product is CASKTRSYEQYF.

This clonotype was detected a few times. The V call is TRBV21-1, the J call TRBJ2-3; the D call TRBD1 from the table was never checked on the DNA. TRBV21-1 is a listed pseudogene. The CDR3 is 14 residues long. The CDR3 sequence is CASSGAEITDTQYF. CDR3 bases: TGTGCCAGCAGCGGGGCGGAAATCACAGATACGCAGTATTTT.

The chain has TRBV6-1 and TRBJ2-7; D not resolved. V was pared by 1 base and J by 4 bases, with 5 bases between. Germline V gene lookup returns CDR1 MNHNS and CDR2 SASEGT. The CDR3 spans 12 residues. For the CDR3, the DNA is TGTGCCAGCAGTGAAGTGGGATACGAGCAGTACTTC. Protein: CASSEVGYEQYF.

This chain links TRBV27 with TRBJ2-6; D gene ambiguous. The CDR3 is made up of 14 amino acids. The germline gives CDR1 MNHEY, CDR2 SMNVEV (reference sequence). The V gene lost 7 bases and the J gene lost 0 bases, with 7 bases spanning the gap. In DNA, the CDR3 is TGTGCCAGCATGTCAACCTCTGGGGCCAACGTCCTGACTTTC. It is translated as CASMSTSGANVLTF.